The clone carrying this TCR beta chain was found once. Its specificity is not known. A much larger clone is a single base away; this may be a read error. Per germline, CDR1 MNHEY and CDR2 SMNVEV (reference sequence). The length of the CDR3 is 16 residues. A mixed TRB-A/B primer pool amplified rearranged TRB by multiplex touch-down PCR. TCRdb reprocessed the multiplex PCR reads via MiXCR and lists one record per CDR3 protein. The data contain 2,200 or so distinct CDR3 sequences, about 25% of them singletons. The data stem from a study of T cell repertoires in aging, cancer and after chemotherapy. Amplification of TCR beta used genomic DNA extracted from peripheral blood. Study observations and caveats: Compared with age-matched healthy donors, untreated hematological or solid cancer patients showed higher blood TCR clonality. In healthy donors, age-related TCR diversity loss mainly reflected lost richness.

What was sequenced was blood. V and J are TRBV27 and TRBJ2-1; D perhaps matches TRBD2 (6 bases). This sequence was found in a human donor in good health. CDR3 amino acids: CTSRTLSGPSYNEQFF. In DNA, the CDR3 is TGTACCAGCAGAACCCTGAGCGGGCCCTCCTACAATGAGCAGTTCTTC.